This T cell receptor beta chain was captured in a study of blood T cell repertoires in COVID-19. Across the whole study: COVID-19 samples from acute and convalescent phases originated in the United States, Italy and Spain. From T cells, B-cell-depleted T cells, or PBMCs came the material, which was cDNA or gDNA.

On this clone itself: Distinct nucleotide sequences in the sample also encode this CDR3.

Original processing methods: Estimated nucleated cell counts came from reference gene primer amplification. Produced via immunoSEQ multiplex PCR; TCRdb's table is partial and in-frame only. V, J and clone size were drawn from that table, and D and trimming were deduced from the DNA. The table records 90,000 to 120,000 clones, roughly 81% of them present only once. This CDR3 has 13 amino acids. V lost 0 bases and J 2 bases, leaving 5 bases between the germline ends. CDR1 is SGHRS, CDR2 YFSETQ, per germline. This TCR was recovered from a human donor in a cohort sampled during active COVID-19. The sample taken for sequencing was peripheral blood. This sequence joins TRBV5-1 and TRBJ1-2, with a possible D match to TRBD1 (5 bases). The DNA for the CDR3 is TGCGCCAGCAGCTTGGGACAGAACTATGGCTACACCTTC. It translates to CASSLGQNYGYTF.